The T cell receptor beta chain under discussion was sequenced for a study of T cell repertoires in cytomegalovirus infection. Study details: Recently identified HLA-C-restricted CMV epitopes and well-studied HLA-B-restricted CMV epitopes were used by the study. General observations from the study: CMV-specific HLA-C-restricted TCR beta clonotypes dominated the ex vivo response. The study identified carriers of CMV plus the relevant HLA from cumulative public TCR beta family frequency.

After removal of 6 bases from V and 3 bases from J, the junction contained 4 bases not matched to a gene. This CDR3 has 14 amino acids. Germline V gene data show CDR1 as MGHRA and CDR2 as YSYEKL. TCRdb reprocessed the reads with MiXCR, giving one entry per CDR3 protein. This table holds approximately 770,000 distinct CDR3 sequences, 25% to 35% found once. A note on this clonotype: The antigen is not known.

J is TRBJ2-5 and V is TRBV4-1; 10 bases fit TRBD2. The input for sequencing was cultured CD8+ T cells from PBMCs, taken from culture after CMV antigen stimulation. This clonotype was sampled from a human donor in good health (CMV status not recorded). Some clones in this sample may be carry-over from other donors' samples. The CDR3: CASSLAGEKETQYF. As DNA, the CDR3 is TGCGCCAGCAGTCTAGCGGGGGAGAAAGAGACCCAGTACTTC.